This T cell receptor beta chain was retrieved from a study of blood T cell repertoires in COVID-19 (dated by TCRdb to about 2020). General notes on the study: The collaborator samples originated in the United States, Italy and Spain and spanned the acute and convalescent phases of COVID-19. The prospective study material was composed of cDNA or gDNA derived from T cells, B-cell-depleted T cells, or PBMCs. Subjects who had been exposed to COVID-19, were actively infected with it, or had recovered from it provided the deeply sampled blood TCRbeta repertoires that made up the dataset. The repertoires were released in a freely available public database meant as a resource for research on the immune response to SARS-CoV-2. Samples were obtained from the ongoing ImmuneRACE study (first 160 participants) and from 1,000 to 1,500 subjects provided by 6 global collaborators. Sample metadata almost always included a de-identified subject ID, COVID-19 status, age in years and sex. HLA class I and class II types, where available, came from metadata supplied by the sample provider rather than from assay-based typing.

The immunoSEQ Assay, a bias-controlled multiplex PCR, was used to amplify TCRbeta CDR3 regions from genomic DNA. Regarding the original processing steps: The number of nucleated cells in each sample was estimated by amplification of reference gene primers within the assay. To quantify the absolute abundance of each unique TCRbeta CDR3 rearrangement, sequence reads were collapsed and filtered. For each sample, productive Simpson clonality was calculated as the square root of Simpson's diversity index across productive rearrangements. The source is immuneACCESS, and TCRdb retained only in-frame sequences with V and J called. Part of the clones is not carried over; for the studies checked, unresolved V genes explain less than half of this, and the remainder is unexplained. V, J and clone size are those of that table, while D and trimming were read from the DNA. This sample is represented by 140,000 to 150,000 clones; roughly 75% of them were singletons. The ten largest account for about 6% of the sample.

Of note for this clone: The clone's antigen remains unknown. No quality values exist for individual bases; no much larger clone is one base distant.

Overall study results and their limits: The amount of clinical and demographic metadata varied by source and participant and was provided uncurated.

Participants in the prospective study were aged about 18 to 89 years, lived in approximately 26 United States geographic areas, and enrolled through a virtual design. To assign participants to cohorts, the prospective study relied on clinical history that participants themselves reported in a screening survey and a study questionnaire. Recovered participants in ImmuneRACE Cohort 3 were defined as having two consecutive negative NP/OP PCR tests, clearance from a healthcare professional, or resolution of symptoms. Mobile phlebotomists in the prospective study collected whole blood, serum and a nasopharyngeal or oropharyngeal swab from every participant. Additional blood draws and questionnaires over a roughly two-month period could optionally be provided by prospective study participants. Before DNA extraction, prospective study blood samples were shipped either frozen or at room temperature. Looking up the germline V gene yields CDR1 KGHSH and CDR2 LQKENI. The CDR3 sequence holds 16 residues, the cysteine and phenylalanine included. The sequence is cut down to CDR3 DNA, 48 bases in frame from base 1. V is shortened by 5 bases, J by 0 bases, and the region joining them spans 11 bases.

What was sequenced was PBMCs or T cells enriched from blood (not recorded which). The source of this sequence is a woman aged 45-60 years who had recovered from COVID-19. The rearranged chain carries TRBV18 and TRBJ1-6; the D gene is possibly TRBD1, with 5 bases matching. The sequenced DNA: TGTGCCAGCTCATTCAGGGCCAGCTCCTATAATTCACCCCTCCACTTT. This encodes CASSFRASSYNSPLHF.